This T cell receptor (beta chain) came from a study of T cell repertoires in cytomegalovirus infection. Study summary: Both recently identified HLA-C-restricted and well-studied HLA-B-restricted CMV epitopes were used in the study. A matching HLA type, together with CMV infection, was signaled by public TCR beta signatures.

TCRdb passed the reads through MiXCR, listing each CDR3 protein once. Of a few hundred thousand distinct CDR3 sequences in the sample, 25% to 35% were seen once. The V and J ends lost 6 bases and 5 bases respectively, with 17 bases between them. The CDR3 has 15 residues. The germline V gene has CDR1 MNHNY and CDR2 SVGAGI (reference sequence). On this clonotype itself: What it binds is not known.

General observations from the study: Cumulative frequency of public TCR beta families picked out carriers of CMV plus the relevant HLA. CMV-specific HLA-C-restricted TCR beta clonotypes dominated the ex vivo response.

The receptor was isolated from a human donor in good health (CMV status not recorded). Some clones in this sample may be carry-over from other donors' samples. This chain uses TRBV6-6 with TRBJ2-1; D call uncertain. The sample in question was cultured PBMCs, obtained from culture after CMV antigen stimulation. CDR3 sequence reads: CASSYILFSDNEQFF. CDR3 nucleotides: TGTGCCAGCAGCTACATATTGTTCAGCGACAATGAGCAGTTCTTC.